These 17 T cell receptor beta chains share one sample of origin, sequenced in a study of cytotoxic CD8 clonotypes in ibrutinib-treated CLL. Produced via immunoSEQ multiplex PCR; TCRdb's table is partial and in-frame only. Among about 330,000 clones, about 61% were seen once, and the ten largest hold around 6.6%. This material consisted of PBMCs, taken after 36 months of ibrutinib treatment. These receptors were obtained from a human donor with chronic lymphocytic leukemia.

A few counts support this clone. V gene TRBV10-3 combines with J gene TRBJ2-7, with 8 bases fitting TRBD1. Germline CDR1 is ENHRY and CDR2 is SYGVKD. After removal of 5 bases from V and 2 bases from J, the junction contained 2 bases not matched to a gene. This CDR3 is 13 amino acids long. The CDR3 reads CAISLQGAYEQYF. The CDR3 DNA reads as TGTGCCATCAGTTTACAGGGGGCCTACGAGCAGTACTTC.

This clone has more than one count but fewer than ten. This chain joins TRBV15 and TRBJ1-5; no definite D call. CDR3 length equals 17 residues. V was clipped by 5 bases and J by 6 bases, with 23 bases between them. Looked up from germline, CDR1 is LNHNV and CDR2 is YYDKDF (reference sequence). Written as DNA, the CDR3 is TGTGCCACCAGCCGGGATCCAATTAGGAAGGACGGTCAGCCCCAGCATTTT. Encoded protein: CATSRDPIRKDGQPQHF.

This CDR3 reads CASSLVSGTIVGKIEQYF. The DNA of the CDR3 is TGTGCCAGCAGCTTAGTATCGGGGACCATCGTTGGGAAAATTGAGCAGTACTTC. The V and J genes are TRBV11-2 and TRBJ2-7; D may match TRBD1 or TRBD2 (5 bases each). Trimming removed 1 base from V and 7 bases from J, with 26 bases in between. Germline CDR1 is SGHAT and CDR2 is FQNNGV. This CDR3 region has 18 residues.

This clone turned up a few times. This sequence joins TRBV19 and TRBJ1-1; D is perhaps TRBD1 (6 bases). The CDR3 sequence is 13 residues long. V lost 3 bases, J lost 6 bases, and 11 bases lay in between. Germline CDR1 is LNHDA and CDR2 is SQIVND (reference sequence). The CDR3 sequence is CASSMVGGPEAFF. The CDR3 region has the DNA TGTGCCAGTAGTATGGTCGGGGGCCCTGAAGCTTTCTTT.

The chain uses TRBV7-9 and TRBJ1-2, with 7 bases lining up with TRBD1. V lost 1 base, J lost 4 bases, and 3 bases stayed unmatched. CDR3 length: 14 amino acids. Germline V gene data show CDR1 as SEHNR and CDR2 as FQNEAQ (reference sequence). DNA for the CDR3: TGTGCCAGCAGCTTAGGACAGGGTACCTATGGCTACACCTTC. Its protein product is CASSLGQGTYGYTF.

The rearrangement uses TRBV27 and TRBJ2-7; D perhaps matches TRBD1 (6 bases). The CDR3 sequence is 14 residues long. The germline CDR1 and CDR2 sequences are MNHEY and SMNVEV (reference sequence). V shed 3 bases and J shed 6 bases, with 15 bases lying between them. The CDR3 region is CASSFGSVGAEQYF. Here the CDR3 DNA reads TGTGCCAGCAGTTTCGGGTCTGTGGGGGCCGAGCAGTACTTC.

The gene calls are TRBV4-3 and TRBJ2-2, with unresolved D. Germline values: CDR1 LGHNA, CDR2 YSLEER. V shed 1 base and J shed 6 bases, with 3 bases lying between them. The length of the CDR3 is 12 residues. The CDR3 sequence: CASSQVAGELFF. CDR3 coding DNA: TGCGCCAGCAGCCAAGTTGCCGGGGAGCTGTTTTTT.

The V call is TRBV5-1, the J call TRBJ2-7, with 7 bases fitting TRBD1. The germline V gene has CDR1 SGHRS and CDR2 YFSETQ. CDR3 length: 13 residues. V gave up 7 bases and J gave up 4 bases; unmatched junction bases: 8. The CDR3 loop reads CASGGDREYEQYF. CDR3 sequence (DNA): TGCGCCAGCGGTGGGGACAGAGAGTACGAGCAGTACTTC. The full variable domain, in which reference TRBV5-1 and TRBJ2-7 provide the parts outside the CDR3, is KAGVTQTPRYLIKTRGQQVTLSCSPISGHRSVSWYQQTPGQGLQFLFEYFSETQRNKGNFPGRFSGRQFSNSRSEMNVSTLELGDSALYLCASGGDREYEQYFGPGTRLTVT.

The chain is built from TRBV15 and TRBJ2-7; D may match TRBD1 or TRBD2 (6 bases each). Germline V gene data show CDR1 as LNHNV and CDR2 as YYDKDF (reference sequence). The CDR3 sequence is 16 residues long. The V gene lost 3 bases and the J gene lost 7 bases, with 22 bases spanning the gap. The CDR3 sequence is CATSSPNRGPRGEQYF. CDR3 DNA sequence: TGTGCCACCAGCAGCCCGAACCGGGGGCCCCGAGGTGAGCAGTACTTC.

V and J are TRBV7-2 and TRBJ2-5, with 9 positions matching TRBD1. The CDR3 is made up of 17 amino acids. CDR1 is SGHTA and CDR2 is FQGNSA in the germline V gene. The V segment lost 5 bases and the J segment 5 bases; nucleotides outside the gene matches: 15. The CDR3 sequence is CASSPPAPGQGRETQYF. CDR3 coding DNA: TGTGCCAGCAGCCCCCCCGCCCCAGGACAGGGGAGGGAGACCCAGTACTTC. The full variable domain, with the rest looked up from reference TRBV7-2 and TRBJ2-5, is GAGVSQSPSNKVTEKGKDVELRCDPISGHTALYWYRQSLGQGLEFLIYFQGNSAPDKSGLPSDRFSAERTGGSVSTLTIQRTQQEDSAVYLCASSPPAPGQGRETQYFGPGTRLLVL.

The chain couples TRBV19 to TRBJ2-7, with D possibly matching TRBD1 (5 bases). V was cut by 3 bases and J by 2 bases, with 14 bases left in between. This CDR3 has 15 amino acids. The V gene's germline CDR1 is LNHDA and CDR2 SQIVND (reference sequence). In nucleotides, the CDR3 is TGTGCCAGTAGTATCTGGTCAGGGCCCACCTACGAGCAGTACTTC. Amino acid sequence: CASSIWSGPTYEQYF.

Details on this clone: Its ends do not fully match the called genes, so a read error is possible. The chain's CDR3 is CASSLGGEPQHF. The CDR3 DNA follows: TGTGCCAGCAGCTTAGGGGGCGAGCCGCAGCATTTT. The J gene is TRBJ1-5, the V gene TRBV13; D not resolved. This CDR3 is built from 12 residues. The germline CDR1 and CDR2 sequences are PRHDT and FYEKMQ (reference sequence).

The chain carries TRBV5-6 and TRBJ1-2; a possible D gene is TRBD1 (5 bases). Looked up from germline, CDR1 is SGHDT and CDR2 is YYEEEE. V gave up 0 bases and J gave up 0 bases, with 12 bases separating them. The length of the CDR3 is 16 residues. The DNA of the CDR3 is TGTGCCAGCAGCTTGGCAGTTGGGACCGCTAACTATGGCTACACCTTC. Its protein is CASSLAVGTANYGYTF. The whole variable domain, remainder taken from reference TRBV5-6 and TRBJ1-2, is DAGVTQSPTHLIKTRGQQVTLRCSPKSGHDTVSWYQQALGQGPQFIFQYYEEEERQRGNFPDRFSGHQFPNYSSELNVNALLLGDSALYLCASSLAVGTANYGYTFGSGTRLTVV.

This rearrangement joins TRBV23-1 to TRBJ2-7; D might be TRBD2 (5 bases). TRBV23-1 is marked as an open reading frame, function uncertain. Trimming cost V 3 bases and J 3 bases, with 9 bases left between them. The CDR3 sequence is 13 residues long. The CDR3, as DNA: TGCGCCAGCAGTCACCGGGGAAACTACGAGCAGTACTTC. It translates to CASSHRGNYEQYF.

The chain has TRBV11-3 and TRBJ1-3, with D possibly being TRBD1 (5 bases). Trimming pared 7 bases from V and 5 bases from J, leaving 15 bases between. CDR3 length equals 14 residues. The germline CDR1 and CDR2 sequences are SGHNT and YENEEA. The CDR3 protein is CASTTGPARNTIYF. The CDR3 DNA reads as TGTGCCAGCACCACGGGACCGGCCCGAAACACCATATATTTT.

The rearrangement links TRBV5-1 to TRBJ1-2, with TRBD1 matching over 9 bases. The ends lost 2 bases at V and 8 bases at J; junction bases unmatched: 4. Germline values: CDR1 SGHRS, CDR2 YFSETQ. This CDR3 is built from 13 residues. The CDR3 spells CASSFPGTGGYTF. The CDR3, as DNA: TGCGCCAGCAGCTTTCCCGGGACAGGGGGCTACACCTTC. The whole variable domain, filled in from reference TRBV5-1 and TRBJ1-2, reads KAGVTQTPRYLIKTRGQQVTLSCSPISGHRSVSWYQQTPGQGLQFLFEYFSETQRNKGNFPGRFSGRQFSNSRSEMNVSTLELGDSALYLCASSFPGTGGYTFGSGTRLTVV.

This clone was observed a handful of times. The chain links TRBV11-3 to TRBJ2-2, with TRBD1 identical over 7 bases. The V gene's germline CDR1 is SGHNT and CDR2 YENEEA. This CDR3 contains 14 residues. V lost 5 bases and J lost 4; bases outside the gene matches: 4. This chain's CDR3 is CASSPTGFTGELFF. The CDR3 DNA reads as TGTGCCAGCAGCCCGACAGGGTTCACCGGGGAGCTGTTTTTT.